The T cell receptor beta chain under discussion was sequenced for a study of shared clonotypes between healthy human individuals. Study-level information: Each donor's CD4 naive and CD4 memory cells filled three plates apiece, CD8 naive two, and CD8 memory one.

Naive CD8 cells, CD45RO-negative and positively selected for CCR7, excluded terminally differentiated effector memory CD45RA+ cells. Several immunoSEQ plates received, in even portions, the genomic DNA of each subset. Method: immunoSEQ multiplex PCR; TCRdb's copy keeps in-frame clones and lacks some. The data hold about 2.1 million clones, with around 93% observed a single time. This CDR3 contains 12 residues. Germline V CDR1 and CDR2: KGHSH, LQKENI. V was shortened by 1 base and J by 8 bases, with 8 bases between the two germline ends. This receptor was taken from a young man in good health. Some clones in this sample may be carry-over from other donors' samples. This chain links TRBV18 with TRBJ1-2; D gene unclear. Sequencing was carried out using naive CD8+ T cells from PBMCs. CDR3 sequence (DNA): TGTGCCAGCTCACCACGACACTTGGGCTACACCTTC. Protein product: CASSPRHLGYTF.